Listed below are T cell receptor beta chains from one sample, sequenced in a study of blood T cell repertoires in COVID-19. Here immunoSEQ multiplex PCR was the method, and the copy in TCRdb shows in-frame clones only, minus some. The data hold fewer than 200,000 clones, with around 87% observed a single time. The source material was peripheral blood. The origin of the receptors is a man between 40 and 49 years old with active or convalescent COVID-19. Each CDR3 is given with its conserved first and last residue. The order of the fields is D gene, J gene, clone size, V gene, CDR3 protein, CDR3 DNA. A D gene is named only where the DNA matches it firmly. Only some rows state a clone size, as once, few, many or a class for expanded clones.

>TRBD1|TRBJ1-1|NA|TRBV7-9
CASSFPKHTGDVDEAFF
TGTGCCAGCAGCTTCCCGAAACATACAGGGGATGTGGATGAAGCTTTCTTT
>TRBD1|TRBJ1-6|NA|TRBV19
CASSVGQGISSPLHF
TGTGCCAGTAGTGTGGGACAGGGGATTAGTTCACCCCTCCACTTT
>NA|TRBJ1-2|few|TRBV6-5
CASSHNYDGYTF
TGTGCCAGCAGCCACAACTACGATGGCTACACCTTC
>TRBD2|TRBJ2-2|NA|TRBV19
CASRGTSGANGELFF
TGTGCCAGTAGGGGGACTAGCGGGGCGAACGGGGAGCTGTTTTTT
>TRBD1|TRBJ1-4|NA|TRBV7-9
CASSRQGVILFF
TGTGCCAGCAGCAGACAGGGGGTGATACTGTTTTTT
>TRBD1|TRBJ1-4|NA|TRBV28
CASSSKQGAIEKLFF
TGTGCCAGCAGTTCGAAACAGGGGGCTATTGAAAAACTGTTTTTT
>NA|TRBJ2-2|once|TRBV10-3
CAHQQGYAGELFF
TGTGCCCATCAGCAGGGGTACGCCGGGGAGCTGTTTTTT
>NA|TRBJ1-1|NA|TRBV25-1
CASSDPRGGDTEAFF
TGTGCCAGCAGTGACCCGCGGGGAGGGGACACTGAAGCTTTCTTT
>NA|TRBJ2-3|NA|TRBV28
CASSLSVVGTDTQYF
TGTGCCAGCAGTTTATCTGTTGTAGGCACAGATACGCAGTATTTT
>NA|TRBJ2-7|NA|TRBV28
CASRGNREQYF
TGTGCCAGCCGGGGGAACCGGGAGCAGTACTTC
>TRBD1|TRBJ1-3|few|TRBV5-1
CASSRGQGAGNTIYF
TGCGCCAGCAGTAGGGGACAGGGAGCTGGAAACACCATATATTTT
>TRBD2|TRBJ2-7|NA|TRBV29-1
CSVRPRSGRGDSYEQYF
TGCAGCGTCAGACCTCGAAGTGGTCGGGGGGACTCCTACGAGCAGTACTTC
>TRBD1|TRBJ1-6|NA|TRBV30
CAWNYQTGTNSPLHF
TGTGCCTGGAATTATCAGACAGGGACTAATTCACCCCTCCACTTT
>TRBD2|TRBJ2-3|NA|TRBV6-2/TRBV6-3
CASSPQTSGRDTQYF
TGTGCCAGCAGTCCACAGACTAGCGGAAGAGATACGCAGTATTTT
>TRBD1|TRBJ1-1|NA|TRBV30
CAWTYRDRMNTEAFF
TGTGCCTGGACCTACCGGGACAGGATGAACACTGAAGCTTTCTTT
>TRBD1|TRBJ1-1|NA|TRBV30
CAWNGGPGGNTEAFF
TGTGCCTGGAATGGGGGTCCAGGGGGGAACACTGAAGCTTTCTTT
>NA|TRBJ2-1|NA|TRBV5-4
CASSLSQGRNEQFF
TGTGCCAGCAGTCTATCACAGGGGAGGAATGAGCAGTTCTTC
>TRBD1|TRBJ2-1|NA|TRBV5-5
CASSPGTAYYNEQFF
TGTGCCAGCAGCCCCGGGACAGCTTACTACAATGAGCAGTTCTTC
>NA|TRBJ1-2|NA|TRBV13
CASSPSPGGNYGYTF
TGTGCCAGCAGCCCGTCGCCGGGGGGTAACTATGGCTACACCTTC
>NA|TRBJ2-4|NA|TRBV6-1
CASSEALGANGIQYF
TGTGCCAGCAGTGAAGCGCTAGGAGCTAACGGCATTCAGTACTTC
>NA|TRBJ1-2|NA|TRBV5-1
CASSLATGFEGYTF
TGCGCCAGCAGCTTGGCGACAGGATTCGAAGGCTACACCTTC
>NA|TRBJ2-7|NA|TRBV4-3
CASSPFQGYEQYF
TGCGCCAGCAGCCCTTTCCAGGGTTACGAGCAGTACTTC
>NA|TRBJ2-7|NA|TRBV5-6
CASSRATGSSNEQYF
TGTGCCAGCAGCAGAGCGACCGGGAGCTCGAACGAGCAGTACTTC
>TRBD1|TRBJ1-3|NA|TRBV5-1
CASSHTPGQSSGNTIYF
TGCGCCAGCAGCCACACACCGGGACAGAGCTCTGGAAACACCATATATTTT
>TRBD1|TRBJ2-3|NA|TRBV27
CASSLTGRPADTQYF
TGTGCCAGCAGTTTGACAGGGAGACCCGCAGATACGCAGTATTTT
>TRBD2|TRBJ2-1|few|TRBV7-9
CASSRGESSYNEQFF
TGTGCCAGCAGCCGGGGGGAAAGCTCCTACAATGAGCAGTTCTTC
>TRBD1|TRBJ1-5|NA|TRBV5-1
CASSSTGGSNQPQHF
TGCGCCAGCAGCTCTACAGGGGGCTCCAATCAGCCCCAGCATTTT
>NA|TRBJ2-7|NA|TRBV7-8
CASSLIGFGTGTYEQYF
TGTGCCAGCAGCTTAATCGGGTTCGGGACTGGGACCTACGAGCAGTACTTC
>NA|TRBJ2-1|NA|TRBV25-1
CASSDRVADNEQFF
TGTGCCAGCAGTGACAGGGTGGCGGACAATGAGCAGTTCTTC
>NA|TRBJ2-1|NA|TRBV19
CASSLGLSSYNEQFF
TGTGCCAGTAGTCTGGGACTTAGCTCCTACAATGAGCAGTTCTTC
>NA|TRBJ1-5|NA|TRBV6-1
CASSEATQGWNQPQHF
TGTGCCAGCAGTGAAGCGACACAGGGATGGAATCAGCCCCAGCATTTT
>TRBD1|TRBJ2-5|NA|TRBV7-9
CASSLGGQPPETQYF
TGTGCCAGCAGCTTAGGGGGACAGCCCCCAGAGACCCAGTACTTC
>NA|TRBJ1-5|NA|TRBV7-2
CASSFTSGAVGEPQHF
TGTGCCAGCAGCTTTACGTCAGGGGCCGTGGGAGAGCCCCAGCATTTT
>TRBD2|TRBJ2-3|NA|TRBV4-3
CASSQGPSGGPSNTDTQYF
TGCGCCAGCAGCCAAGGTCCCAGCGGGGGGCCTTCAAACACAGATACGCAGTATTTT
>TRBD1|TRBJ2-1|NA|TRBV6-5
CASSRTGLGEQFF
TGTGCCAGCAGTAGGACAGGGTTGGGTGAGCAGTTCTTC
>NA|TRBJ2-2|NA|TRBV27
CASSLIRGSFTGELFF
TGTGCCAGCAGTTTAATCAGGGGATCTTTCACCGGGGAGCTGTTTTTT
>NA|TRBJ2-5|NA|TRBV5-4
CASSLLQGSQETQYF
TGTGCCAGCAGCTTATTACAGGGTAGCCAAGAGACCCAGTACTTC
>NA|TRBJ2-7|NA|TRBV6-2/TRBV6-3
CASSYSAREQYF
TGTGCCAGCAGTTACTCAGCCAGGGAGCAGTACTTC
>NA|TRBJ1-5|once|TRBV19
CASSGGTQPQHF
TGTGCCAGTAGTGGGGGGACTCAGCCCCAGCATTTT
>NA|TRBJ1-1|NA|TRBV4-2
CASSLKQGNTEAFF
TGTGCCAGCAGCCTTAAACAGGGAAACACTGAAGCTTTCTTT
>NA|TRBJ1-2|NA|TRBV4-1
CASSQELPTAYGYTF
TGCGCCAGCAGCCAAGAGCTCCCGACAGCCTATGGCTACACCTTC